Listed below are T cell receptor beta chains from one sample, sequenced in a study of identical twins. TCRdb itself ran the 5' RACE reads through MiXCR, one entry per CDR3 protein. The sample lists roughly 1,500,000 distinct CDR3 sequences, roughly a third occurring once. Material for sequencing was cord blood. The receptors derive from a newborn girl in good health. The CDR3 runs from the conserved cysteine through the conserved F or W.

v_gene: TRBV20-1
CDR3aa: CSAAGNTGELFF

v_gene: TRBV21-1
CDR3aa: CASSKGAGHTDTQYF

v_gene: TRBV5-1
CDR3aa: CASRAAGGYSDTQYF

v_gene: TRBV29-1
CDR3aa: CSVLRGSGGEEYF

v_gene: TRBV7-6
CDR3aa: CASSLVQGAKGTQYF

v_gene: TRBV13
CDR3aa: CASSSTALAGGTTSTDTLYF

v_gene: TRBV19
CDR3aa: CASSIGTSGTYNEQFF

v_gene: TRBV28
CDR3aa: CASRYTSGLAGWDNEQFF

v_gene: TRBV4-2
CDR3aa: CASSQDGRAPYTDTQYF

v_gene: TRBV6-6
CDR3aa: CASSYGGTTSTDTQYF

v_gene: TRBV27
CDR3aa: CASSELAGGPGEQFF

v_gene: TRBV2
CDR3aa: CASQTSGNEQFF

v_gene: TRBV28
CDR3aa: CASSFSLAGGRQETQYF

v_gene: TRBV12-5
CDR3aa: CASGLVAGGLTDTQYF

v_gene: TRBV5-1
CDR3aa: CASSSRDTRNEQYF

v_gene: TRBV28
CDR3aa: CASSSLGRNNSPLHF

v_gene: TRBV7-9
CDR3aa: CASRVRDNSYEQYF

v_gene: TRBV27
CDR3aa: CASSLWGLNEQFF

v_gene: TRBV19
CDR3aa: CASGGFLYSNQPQHF

v_gene: TRBV6-6
CDR3aa: CASSYSSGRTKNIQYF

v_gene: TRBV29-1
CDR3aa: CSVGYSGASSEQYF

v_gene: TRBV12-3/TRBV12-4
CDR3aa: CASSFWEEQFF

v_gene: TRBV28
CDR3aa: CASSLERDSDTQYF

v_gene: TRBV20-1
CDR3aa: CSAMTSGRSSYNEQFF

v_gene: TRBV2
CDR3aa: CASSGGLAEFYEQYF

v_gene: TRBV7-9
CDR3aa: CASSPAPPGLETDTQYF